This T cell receptor beta chain was recovered during a study of blood T cell repertoires in COVID-19. Turning to the study itself: Italy, Spain and the United States were the sources of the convalescent and acute COVID-19 samples. PBMCs, B-cell-depleted T cells, or T cells provided the cDNA or gDNA that made up the material.

Germline loops: CDR1 MNHEY, CDR2 SMNVEV (reference sequence). With V trimmed by 0 bases and J by 4 bases, 4 bases remained unmatched. The CDR3 contains 16 residues. In the study's own analysis: It was from reference gene primer amplification that nucleated cell counts were estimated. Generated by immunoSEQ multiplex PCR, the TCRdb table keeps only in-frame clones and is missing some. The DNA gave D and trimming, while V, J and clone size come from that table. The sample has roughly 250,000 clones; around 90% are singletons. This TCR came from a woman aged 30 to 39 with acute or convalescent COVID-19. The sequenced material came from peripheral blood. The chain is built from TRBV27 and TRBJ2-7; 12 positions match TRBD1. CDR3 nucleotides: TGTGCCAGCAGTTTATCCGGGACAGGGGGCGTTTACGAGCAGTACTTC. Its protein product is CASSLSGTGGVYEQYF.